The 18 T cell receptor beta chains below were found in one sample sequenced in a study of OX40 agonist ivuxolimab in advanced cancers. The method was immunoSEQ multiplex PCR; TCRdb's version includes in-frame clones alone and lacks a portion of them. This sample has more than 70,000 clones, with roughly 92% found just once. Here the sequenced sample was CD4+ or CD8+ T cells sorted from blood, taken in a trial of the OX40 agonist ivuxolimab. All receptors derive from an adult with an advanced solid tumor such as melanoma, head and neck, liver or kidney cancer.

The gene calls are TRBV6-1 and TRBJ1-1; 9 nucleotides agree with TRBD1. CDR1 and CDR2 from the germline V gene are MNHNS and SASEGT. V lost 6 bases and J lost 3; bases outside the gene matches: 8. The CDR3 extends over 15 amino acids. CDR3 sequence: CASRTGQGRDTEAFF. CDR3 nucleotides: TGTGCCAGCAGGACCGGACAGGGGAGGGACACTGAAGCTTTCTTT.

V usage is TRBV9 and J usage is TRBJ1-2; D not resolved. Trimming left V 0 bases short and J 4 bases short, with 7 bases between. The CDR3 runs to 13 residues. Germline CDR1 and CDR2: SGDLS and YYNGEE. The DNA for the CDR3 is TGTGCCAGCAGCGTAGGCTGGGGCTATGGCTACACCTTC. This codes for CASSVGWGYGYTF.

This chain uses TRBV9 with TRBJ2-5, with TRBD2 identical over 11 bases. From germline, CDR1 is SGDLS and CDR2 YYNGEE. The CDR3 consists of 16 residues. V trimming: 4 bases; J trimming: 2 bases; junction bases outside the gene matches: 7. CDR3 nucleotides: TGTGCCAGCAGCAGCCGGACTAGCGGGTTACAAGAGACCCAGTACTTC. Its translation is CASSSRTSGLQETQYF. The whole variable domain, remainder taken from reference TRBV9 and TRBJ2-5, is DSGVTQTPKHLITATGQRVTLRCSPRSGDLSVYWYQQSLDQGLQFLIQYYNGEERAKGNILERFSAQQFPDLHSELNLSSLELGDSALYFCASSSRTSGLQETQYFGPGTRLLVL.

V is TRBV14 and J is TRBJ1-3, with a possible D match to TRBD1 (6 bases). Germline lookup yields CDR1 SGHDN and CDR2 FVKESK. V shed 0 bases and J shed 5 bases, with 14 bases lying between them. The CDR3 consists of 16 residues. CDR3 in DNA: TGTGCCAGCAGCCAAGAGAGACAGGAGACGCGAAACACCATATATTTT. As protein: CASSQERQETRNTIYF.

This sequence joins TRBV30 and TRBJ1-4; D gene ambiguous. The CDR3 consists of 14 residues. Trimming removed 3 bases from V and 5 bases from J, with 13 bases in between. CDR1 is GTSNPN and CDR2 is SVGIG in the germline V gene (reference sequence). In DNA, the CDR3 is TGTGCCTGGAGGGGCAGGCTAAAAAATGAAAAACTGTTTTTT. Its translation: CAWRGRLKNEKLFF. The full variable domain, with the rest looked up from reference TRBV30 and TRBJ1-4, is SQTIHQWPATLVQPVGSPLSLECTVEGTSNPNLYWYRQAAGRGLQLLFYSVGIGQISSEVPQNLSASRPQDRQFILSSKKLLLSDSGFYLCAWRGRLKNEKLFFGSGTQLSVL.

V is TRBV28 and J is TRBJ1-6; TRBD1 agrees at 7 bases. The V segment lost 5 bases and the J segment 12 bases; nucleotides outside the gene matches: 16. CDR1 and CDR2 from the germline V gene are MDHEN and SYDVKM. This CDR3 comprises 16 residues. CDR3: CASSPLDREAPRPLHF. As DNA, the CDR3 is TGTGCCAGCAGTCCTCTAGACAGGGAGGCTCCCAGACCCCTCCACTTT.

The rearrangement links TRBV19 to TRBJ2-7, with unresolved D. The CDR3 has 10 amino acids. V was shortened by 10 bases and J by 3 bases, with 7 bases between the two germline ends. Germline V CDR1 and CDR2: LNHDA, SQIVND (reference sequence). The CDR3 DNA reads as TGTGCCAACCCGTGCTACGAGCAGTACTTC. This translates into CANPCYEQYF.

The chain is built from TRBV28 and TRBJ1-1; D gene unclear. Trimming took 5 bases from V and 10 from J, leaving 17 bases between them. This CDR3 is built from 13 residues. Germline CDR1 is MDHEN and CDR2 is SYDVKM. The CDR3 is CASSGLDLLGAFF. CDR3 sequence (DNA): TGTGCCAGCAGTGGCCTTGACCTCCTAGGAGCTTTCTTT.

The chain joins TRBV6-1 to TRBJ1-5, with D unclear. CDR1 and CDR2 from the germline V gene are MNHNS and SASEGT. The CDR3 length is 15 residues. The V and J ends lost 3 bases and 0 bases respectively, with 9 bases between them. CDR3: CASSDQPNSNQPQHF. CDR3 sequence (DNA): TGTGCCAGCAGTGACCAACCCAATAGCAATCAGCCCCAGCATTTT.

V and J are TRBV7-6 and TRBJ2-3, with 7 bases aligning to TRBD2. Germline lookup yields CDR1 SGHVS and CDR2 FNYEAQ. The ends lost 2 bases at V and 4 bases at J; junction bases unmatched: 12. The CDR3 length is 17 residues. The CDR3 nucleotides are TGTGCCAGCAGCTTAATGGGGGGAGGGGTAAAGGCAGATACGCAGTATTTT. Translating gives CASSLMGGGVKADTQYF.

The chain joins TRBV19 to TRBJ2-4; either TRBD1 or TRBD2 may supply D (5 bases each). V dropped 7 bases and J dropped 1 base, with 17 bases sitting between them. CDR3 size: 16 residues. CDR1 is LNHDA and CDR2 is SQIVND in the germline V gene (reference sequence). The chain's CDR3 is CASKVGGFKAKNIQYF. Here the CDR3 DNA reads TGTGCCAGTAAGGTTGGGGGTTTCAAGGCCAAAAACATTCAGTACTTC.

This chain links TRBV28 with TRBJ2-3; D is possibly TRBD2 (6 bases). The V end was cut by 5 bases, the J end by 0 bases, with 15 bases between. Germline CDR1 and CDR2: MDHEN and SYDVKM. The CDR3 has 16 residues. The CDR3 loop reads CASSEGGSGSTDTQYF. As DNA, the CDR3 is TGTGCCAGCAGTGAAGGAGGGAGCGGGAGCACAGATACGCAGTATTTT. Full variable domain (outside the CDR3, taken from reference TRBV28 and TRBJ2-3): DVKVTQSSRYLVKRTGEKVFLECVQDMDHENMFWYRQDPGLGLRLIYFSYDVKMKEKGDIPEGYSVSREKKERFSLILESASTNQTSMYLCASSEGGSGSTDTQYFGPGTRLTVL.

This clone appeared a single time. The rearrangement links TRBV30 to TRBJ2-3; the match to TRBD2 covers 8 bases. The CDR3 is 15 residues long. The germline CDR1 and CDR2 sequences are GTSNPN and SVGIG (reference sequence). Trimming removed 7 bases from V and 2 bases from J; junction bases left unmatched: 11. CDR3 in amino acids: CASPLAGGNTDTQYF. The CDR3 DNA follows: TGTGCCTCCCCCCTAGCGGGTGGGAACACAGATACGCAGTATTTT.

The chain recombines TRBV5-1 with TRBJ2-2; 10 positions match TRBD2. CDR3 size: 16 residues. Per the germline V gene, CDR1 is SGHRS and CDR2 is YFSETQ. Trimming removed 4 bases from V and 4 bases from J; junction bases left unmatched: 7. Here the CDR3 reads CASSALAGAVTGELFF. The CDR3 DNA reads as TGCGCCAGCAGCGCCCTAGCGGGGGCCGTCACCGGGGAGCTGTTTTTT.

The chain has TRBV7-6 and TRBJ2-1; 9 nucleotides agree with TRBD2. Germline trimming cut 5 bases from V and 0 bases from J; bases unmatched to any gene: 2. The CDR3 spans 15 residues. Germline assignment: CDR1 SGHVS and CDR2 FNYEAQ. DNA for the CDR3: TGTGCCAGCAGCCTTAGCGGGAGCTCCTACAATGAGCAGTTCTTC. Its protein product is CASSLSGSSYNEQFF.

This rearrangement joins TRBV28 to TRBJ2-7; 9 bases are a match to TRBD1. Trimming took 9 bases from V and 5 from J; bases not matched to a gene: 11. Germline-derived CDR1 and CDR2 are MDHEN and SYDVKM. The CDR3 runs 14 residues. The CDR3 is CASLGDRAAHEQYF. The CDR3 DNA reads as TGTGCCAGTCTAGGGGACAGGGCAGCACACGAGCAGTACTTC.

The chain uses TRBV25-1 and TRBJ1-4, with D possibly TRBD1 on 5 matching bases. This CDR3 region has 15 residues. V shed 2 bases and J shed 3 bases, with 10 bases lying between them. Germline-derived CDR1 and CDR2 are MGHDK and SYGVNS. CDR3 region: CASSEPGRPNEKLFF. CDR3 DNA sequence: TGTGCCAGCAGTGAACCGGGACGGCCTAATGAAAAACTGTTTTTT.

The V and J genes are TRBV7-2 and TRBJ1-3; D call uncertain. CDR3 length: 14 amino acids. Germline assignment: CDR1 SGHTA and CDR2 FQGNSA. V lost 3 bases, J lost 8 bases, and 14 bases lay in between. CDR3 loop: CASSFWQTGDTIYF. The CDR3 region has the DNA TGTGCCAGCAGCTTTTGGCAGACTGGTGACACCATATATTTT. Combining the CDR3 with reference TRBV7-2 and TRBJ1-3 gives the whole variable domain GAGVSQSPSNKVTEKGKDVELRCDPISGHTALYWYRQSLGQGLEFLIYFQGNSAPDKSGLPSDRFSAERTGGSVSTLTIQRTQQEDSAVYLCASSFWQTGDTIYFGEGSWLTVV.